The source of this T cell receptor (beta chain) is a study of regulatory T cells in long-lasting Graves disease. In germline, CDR1 is MDHEN, CDR2 SYDVKM. V was pared by 6 bases and J by 11 bases, with 17 bases of the junction left unmatched. This CDR3 comprises 16 residues. CDR3-region Arm-PCR and iRepertoire HTBI primers produced the TCR beta libraries. TCRdb called the multiplex PCR reads again in MiXCR, with one record for every CDR3 protein. The sample carries around 450,000 distinct CDR3 sequences, 16% recorded once. The time point here: newly diagnosed GD, antithyroid drugs for less than 3 months. Scientists built the TCR library using RNA that was extracted from PBMCs. Note on this clonotype: This clone may be a read error of a much larger clone one base away. Here the CDR3 omits its conserved ending phenylalanine or tryptophan, so a read error is the likely source.

The data also belong to a second study, concerning T cells in Graves' hyperthyroidism and ophthalmopathy.

The V and J genes are TRBV28 and TRBJ1-1, with 11 bases matching TRBD1. The receptor comes from a man aged 40-55 years with Graves disease. The sample was peripheral blood mononuclear cells (PBMCs), taken at new diagnosis, from a patient treated with antithyroid drugs. Here the CDR3 DNA reads TGTGCCAGCAGCCTACCCGGGACAGGGGGGACCACCGAGGCTTTCCTT. It codes for CASSLPGTGGTTEAFL.